This TCR beta chain was sequenced in a study of blood T cell repertoires in COVID-19. For the study at large: Samples came from the United States, Italy and Spain, spanning acute and convalescent COVID-19.

Looked up from germline, CDR1 is MDHEN and CDR2 is SYDVKM. After removal of 8 bases from V and 0 bases from J, the junction contained 7 bases not matched to a gene. This CDR3 spans 14 amino acids. TCRdb keeps only in-frame clones here, not all; method: immunoSEQ multiplex PCR. This sample has under 150,000 clones, with almost 90% found just once. This TCR came from a man aged 45 to 65 with active or convalescent COVID-19. The sequenced sample consisted of peripheral blood. The rearrangement joins TRBV28 to TRBJ2-7; 7 positions agree with TRBD2. The CDR3: CASGRDPYSYEQYF. The CDR3 DNA reads TGTGCCAGCGGGAGGGATCCTTACTCCTACGAGCAGTACTTC.